This T cell receptor (beta chain) was identified during a study of radiation and T cells in renal cell carcinoma. As to time point: blood 2 weeks post-SBRT. As for treatment: 15 Gy SBRT to primary tumor, nephrectomy 4 weeks later. The CDR3 sequence is 14 residues long. The V and J ends lost 1 base and 5 bases respectively, with 10 bases between them. The germline gives CDR1 SGHNT, CDR2 YENEEA. The method was immunoSEQ multiplex PCR; TCRdb's version includes in-frame clones alone and lacks a portion of them. The data contain under 150,000 clones, approximately 80% of them singletons. The sequencing here drew on blood, taken from a patient whose treatment included radiotherapy and nephrectomy. This receptor was obtained from a woman aged 60 to 75 with renal cell carcinoma. V and J are TRBV11-3 and TRBJ2-3; no firm D call. CDR3 sequence: CASSLGGSQDTQYF. DNA for the CDR3: TGTGCCAGCAGCTTAGGAGGTAGCCAAGATACGCAGTATTTT.